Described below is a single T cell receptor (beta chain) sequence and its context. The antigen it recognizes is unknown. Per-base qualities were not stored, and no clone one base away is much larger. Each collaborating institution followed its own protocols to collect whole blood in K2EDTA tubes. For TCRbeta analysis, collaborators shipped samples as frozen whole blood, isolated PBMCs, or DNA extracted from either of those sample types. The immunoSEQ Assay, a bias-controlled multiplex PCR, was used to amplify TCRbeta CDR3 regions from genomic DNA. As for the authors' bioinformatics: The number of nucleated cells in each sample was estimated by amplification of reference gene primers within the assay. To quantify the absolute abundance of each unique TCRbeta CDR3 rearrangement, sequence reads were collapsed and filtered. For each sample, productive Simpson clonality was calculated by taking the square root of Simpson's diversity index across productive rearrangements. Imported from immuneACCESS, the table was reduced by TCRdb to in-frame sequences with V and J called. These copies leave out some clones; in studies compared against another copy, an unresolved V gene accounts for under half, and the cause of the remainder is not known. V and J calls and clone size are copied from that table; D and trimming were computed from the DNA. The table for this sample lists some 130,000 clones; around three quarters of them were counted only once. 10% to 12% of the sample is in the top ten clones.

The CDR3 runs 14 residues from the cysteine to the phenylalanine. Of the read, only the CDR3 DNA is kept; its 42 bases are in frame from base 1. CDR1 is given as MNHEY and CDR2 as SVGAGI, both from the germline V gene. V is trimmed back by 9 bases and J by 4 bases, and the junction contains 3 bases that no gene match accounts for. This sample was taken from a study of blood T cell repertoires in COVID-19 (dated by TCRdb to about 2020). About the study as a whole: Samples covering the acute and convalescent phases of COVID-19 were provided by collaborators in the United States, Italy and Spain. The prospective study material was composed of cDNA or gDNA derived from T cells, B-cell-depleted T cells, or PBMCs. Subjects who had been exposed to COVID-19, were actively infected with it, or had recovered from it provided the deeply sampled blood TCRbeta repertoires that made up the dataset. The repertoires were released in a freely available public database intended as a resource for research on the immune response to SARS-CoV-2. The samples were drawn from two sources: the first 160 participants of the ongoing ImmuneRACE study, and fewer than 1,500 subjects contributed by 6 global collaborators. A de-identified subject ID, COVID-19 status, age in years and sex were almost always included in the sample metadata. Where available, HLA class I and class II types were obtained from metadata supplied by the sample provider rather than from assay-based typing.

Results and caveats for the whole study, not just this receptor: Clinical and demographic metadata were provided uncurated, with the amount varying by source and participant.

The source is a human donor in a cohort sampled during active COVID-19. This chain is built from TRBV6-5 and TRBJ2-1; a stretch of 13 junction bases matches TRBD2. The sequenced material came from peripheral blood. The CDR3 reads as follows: CASRTSGGYNEQFF. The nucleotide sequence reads TGTGCCAGTAGGACTAGCGGGGGTTACAATGAGCAGTTCTTC.